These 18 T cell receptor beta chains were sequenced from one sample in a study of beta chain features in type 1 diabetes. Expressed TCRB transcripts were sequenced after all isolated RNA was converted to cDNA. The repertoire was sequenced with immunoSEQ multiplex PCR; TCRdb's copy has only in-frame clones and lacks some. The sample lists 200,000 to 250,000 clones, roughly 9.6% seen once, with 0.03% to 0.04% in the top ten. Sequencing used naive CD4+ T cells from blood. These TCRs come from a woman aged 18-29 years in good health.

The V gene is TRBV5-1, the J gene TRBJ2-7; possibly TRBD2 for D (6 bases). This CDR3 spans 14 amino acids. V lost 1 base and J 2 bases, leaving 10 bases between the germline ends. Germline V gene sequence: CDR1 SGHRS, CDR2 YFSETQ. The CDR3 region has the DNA TGCGCCAGCAGCTTGACCGGGAGTCCCTACGAGCAGTACTTC. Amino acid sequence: CASSLTGSPYEQYF.

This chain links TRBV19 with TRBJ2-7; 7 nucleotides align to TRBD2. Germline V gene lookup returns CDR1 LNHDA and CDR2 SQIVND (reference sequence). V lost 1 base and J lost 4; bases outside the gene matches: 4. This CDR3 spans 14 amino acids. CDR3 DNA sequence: TGTGCCAGTAGTATAGTTCCTAGCGGTTACGAGCAGTACTTC. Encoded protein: CASSIVPSGYEQYF.

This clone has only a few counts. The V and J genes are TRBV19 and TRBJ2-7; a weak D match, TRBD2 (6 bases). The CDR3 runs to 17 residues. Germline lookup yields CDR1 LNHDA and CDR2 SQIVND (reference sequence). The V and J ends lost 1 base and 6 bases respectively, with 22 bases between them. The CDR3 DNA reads TGTGCCAGTAGTATAGCCGCGGGCCGGGGGAAGAGAAGCGAGCAGTACTTC. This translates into CASSIAAGRGKRSEQYF. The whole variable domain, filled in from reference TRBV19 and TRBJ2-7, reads DGGITQSPKYLFRKEGQNVTLSCEQNLNHDAMYWYRQDPGQGLRLIYYSQIVNDFQKGDIAEGYSVSREKKESFPLTVTSAQKNPTAFYLCASSIAAGRGKRSEQYFGPGTRLTVT.

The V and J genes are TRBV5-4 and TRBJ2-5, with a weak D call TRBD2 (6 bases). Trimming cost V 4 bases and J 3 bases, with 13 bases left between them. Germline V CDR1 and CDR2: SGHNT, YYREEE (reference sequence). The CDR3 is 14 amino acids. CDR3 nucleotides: TGTGCCAGCAGCGGGACTGGGTCGGAAGAGACCCAGTACTTC. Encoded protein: CASSGTGSEETQYF.

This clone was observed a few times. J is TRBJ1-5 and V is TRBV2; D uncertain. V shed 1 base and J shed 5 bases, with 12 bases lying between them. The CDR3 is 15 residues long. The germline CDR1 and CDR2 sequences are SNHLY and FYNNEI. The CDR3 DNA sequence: TGTGCCAGCAGTGAAGGTCCGGGTCGGGATCAGCCCCAGCATTTT. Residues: CASSEGPGRDQPQHF.

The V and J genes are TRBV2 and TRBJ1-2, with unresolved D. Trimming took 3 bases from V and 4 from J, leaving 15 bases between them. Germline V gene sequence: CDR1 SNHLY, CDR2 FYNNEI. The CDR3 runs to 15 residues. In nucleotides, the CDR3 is TGTGCCAGCAGTGATTGGTCCAGGCCTCTCTATGGCTACACCTTC. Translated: CASSDWSRPLYGYTF.

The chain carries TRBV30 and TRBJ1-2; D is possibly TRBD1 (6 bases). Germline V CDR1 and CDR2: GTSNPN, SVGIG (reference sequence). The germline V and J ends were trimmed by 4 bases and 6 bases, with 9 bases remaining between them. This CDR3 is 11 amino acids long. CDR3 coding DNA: TGTGCCTGGAACAGGGCGGATGGCTACACCTTC. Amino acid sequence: CAWNRADGYTF.

CDR3: CASSGRDTTENYGYTF. For the CDR3, the DNA is TGTGCCAGCAGCGGCCGGGACACCACCGAAAACTATGGCTACACCTTC. The V call is TRBV7-9, the J call TRBJ1-2; perhaps TRBD1 as D (6 bases). There are 16 residues in the CDR3. Between the trimmed V and J ends, which lost 5 bases and 2 bases, there was a span of 18 bases. CDR1 SEHNR and CDR2 FQNEAQ come from the germline V gene (reference sequence).

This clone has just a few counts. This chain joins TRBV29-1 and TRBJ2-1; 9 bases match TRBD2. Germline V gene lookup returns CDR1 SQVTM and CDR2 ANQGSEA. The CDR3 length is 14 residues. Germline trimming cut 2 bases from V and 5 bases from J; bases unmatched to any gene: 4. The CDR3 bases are TGCAGCGTTGAACAAAGACTAGCGGACAATGAGCAGTTCTTC. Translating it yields CSVEQRLADNEQFF.

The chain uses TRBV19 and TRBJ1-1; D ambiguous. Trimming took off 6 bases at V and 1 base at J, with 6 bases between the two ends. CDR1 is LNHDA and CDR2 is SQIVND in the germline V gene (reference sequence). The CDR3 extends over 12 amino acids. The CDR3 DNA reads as TGTGCCAGTAGCTTCTGGAACACTGAAGCTTTCTTT. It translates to CASSFWNTEAFF.

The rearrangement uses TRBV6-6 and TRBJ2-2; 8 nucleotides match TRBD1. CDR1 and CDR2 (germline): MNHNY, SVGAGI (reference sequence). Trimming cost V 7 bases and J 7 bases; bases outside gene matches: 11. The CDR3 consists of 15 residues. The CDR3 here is CASTNDRGVGGELFF. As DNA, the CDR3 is TGTGCCAGCACCAACGACAGGGGAGTGGGCGGGGAGCTGTTTTTT.

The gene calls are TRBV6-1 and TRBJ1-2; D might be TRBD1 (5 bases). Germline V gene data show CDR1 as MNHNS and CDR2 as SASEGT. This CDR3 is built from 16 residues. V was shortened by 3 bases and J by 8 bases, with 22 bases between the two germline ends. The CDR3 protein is CASSEDMGREVGGYTF. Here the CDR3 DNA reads TGTGCCAGCAGTGAGGATATGGGCAGGGAGGTAGGGGGCTACACCTTC.

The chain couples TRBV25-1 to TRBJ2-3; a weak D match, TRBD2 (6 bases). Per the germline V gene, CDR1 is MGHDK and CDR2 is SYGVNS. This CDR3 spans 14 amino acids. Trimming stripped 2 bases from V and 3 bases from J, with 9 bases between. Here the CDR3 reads CASSESRGTDTQYF. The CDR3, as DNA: TGTGCCAGCAGTGAAAGCCGGGGGACAGATACGCAGTATTTT.

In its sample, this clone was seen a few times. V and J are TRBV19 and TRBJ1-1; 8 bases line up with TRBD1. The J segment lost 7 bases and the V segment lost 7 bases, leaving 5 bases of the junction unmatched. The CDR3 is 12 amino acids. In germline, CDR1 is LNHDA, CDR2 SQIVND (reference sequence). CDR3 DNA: TGTGCCAGTATCCACGACAGGGGTGAAGCTTTCTTT. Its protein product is CASIHDRGEAFF. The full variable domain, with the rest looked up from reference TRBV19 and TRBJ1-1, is DGGITQSPKYLFRKEGQNVTLSCEQNLNHDAMYWYRQDPGQGLRLIYYSQIVNDFQKGDIAEGYSVSREKKESFPLTVTSAQKNPTAFYLCASIHDRGEAFFGQGTRLTVV.

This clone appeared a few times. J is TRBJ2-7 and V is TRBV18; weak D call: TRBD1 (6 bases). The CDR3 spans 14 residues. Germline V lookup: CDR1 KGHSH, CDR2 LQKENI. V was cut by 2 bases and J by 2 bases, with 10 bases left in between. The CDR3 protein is CASSPGPGAYEQYF. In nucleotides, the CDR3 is TGTGCCAGCTCACCAGGGCCAGGGGCCTACGAGCAGTACTTC.

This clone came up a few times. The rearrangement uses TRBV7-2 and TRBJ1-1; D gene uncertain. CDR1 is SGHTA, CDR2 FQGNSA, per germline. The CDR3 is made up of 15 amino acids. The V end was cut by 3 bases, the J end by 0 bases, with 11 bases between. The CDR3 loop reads CASSLFEAMNTEAFF. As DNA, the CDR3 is TGTGCCAGCAGCTTGTTTGAGGCGATGAACACTGAAGCTTTCTTT.

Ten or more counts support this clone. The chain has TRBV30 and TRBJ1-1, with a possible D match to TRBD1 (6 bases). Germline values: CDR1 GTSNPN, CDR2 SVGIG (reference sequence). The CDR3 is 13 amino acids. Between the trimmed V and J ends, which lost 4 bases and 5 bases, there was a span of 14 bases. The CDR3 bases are TGTGCCTGGATACGACCAGGGGCGACTGAAGCTTTCTTT. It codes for CAWIRPGATEAFF.

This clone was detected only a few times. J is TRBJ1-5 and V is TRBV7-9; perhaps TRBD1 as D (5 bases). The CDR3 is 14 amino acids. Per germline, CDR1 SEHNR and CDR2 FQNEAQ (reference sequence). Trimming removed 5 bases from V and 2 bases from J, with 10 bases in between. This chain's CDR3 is CASSQGGGNQPQHF. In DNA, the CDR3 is TGTGCCAGCAGCCAAGGAGGGGGCAATCAGCCCCAGCATTTT.